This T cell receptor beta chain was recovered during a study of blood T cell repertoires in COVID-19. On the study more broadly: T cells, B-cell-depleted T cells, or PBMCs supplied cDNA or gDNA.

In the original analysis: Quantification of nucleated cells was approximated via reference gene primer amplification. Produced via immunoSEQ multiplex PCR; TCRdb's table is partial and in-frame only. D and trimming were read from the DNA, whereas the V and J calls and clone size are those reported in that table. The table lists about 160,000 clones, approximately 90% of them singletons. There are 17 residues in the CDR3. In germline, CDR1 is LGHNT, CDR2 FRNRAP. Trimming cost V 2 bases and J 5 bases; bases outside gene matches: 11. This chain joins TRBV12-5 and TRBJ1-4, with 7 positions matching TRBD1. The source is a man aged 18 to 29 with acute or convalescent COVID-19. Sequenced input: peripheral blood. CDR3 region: CASGLIPTGDPNEKLFF. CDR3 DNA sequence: TGTGCTAGTGGTTTGATTCCCACAGGGGACCCGAATGAAAAACTGTTTTTT.